This T cell receptor beta chain was captured in a study of cytomegalovirus exposure and HLA in healthy donors. PCR was performed using 60 Vbeta and 13 Jbeta primers. Original processing methods: In a later analysis, about 11 million of some 80 million unique beta chains occurred in at least two donors. Assay used: immunoSEQ multiplex PCR; TCRdb lists only in-frame clones, some missing. That table supplies the V and J calls and clone size; D and trimming were determined from the DNA. The repertoire has 75,000 to 95,000 clones, over 75% of them found once; the top ten carry roughly an eighth. The junction had 6 bases not matched to a gene; V was cut back by 5 bases and J by 2 bases. The V gene's germline CDR1 is SGHAT and CDR2 FQDESV (reference sequence). The CDR3 runs 14 residues. Among the donors, all were healthy bone marrow donors.

This chain joins TRBV11-1 and TRBJ2-7; TRBD1 matches 7 bases. Sequenced sample: PBMCs. The origin of this receptor is a human donor in good health. CDR3 nucleotides: TGTGCCAGCAGCCCCCGGGACAGAGCCTACGAGCAGTACTTC. Protein product: CASSPRDRAYEQYF.